This T cell receptor beta chain was profiled in a study of T cells in Graves' hyperthyroidism and ophthalmopathy. Germline loops: CDR1 KGHSH, CDR2 LQKENI. This CDR3 region has 19 residues. Trimming removed 5 bases from V and 5 bases from J; junction bases left unmatched: 18. This clonotype is a singleton in its sample. Amplified TCR beta CDR3 regions derived from RNA transcripts. HTBI primers were used for first-round RT-PCR of the TCR CDR3. TCRdb re-analysed the multiplex PCR reads in MiXCR, keeping a single row per CDR3 protein. Counted here are about 700,000 distinct CDR3 sequences, about 14% occurring once; the ten biggest clones make up roughly a tenth.

The source material was blood. This chain connects TRBV18 to TRBJ2-2, with 9 bases matching TRBD2. The clonotype originates from a woman younger than 30 with Graves' hyperthyroidism. Here the CDR3 DNA reads TGTGCCAGCTCAACCGCGCGGCTAGCGGGAATAGCGAGGACCGGGGAGCTGTTTTTT. Translating it yields CASSTARLAGIARTGELFF.